The next 12 T cell receptor beta chains were all read from a single sample in a study of a mutant IDH1 vaccine in newly diagnosed glioma. Described time point: week 23, last vaccination. In the vaccine, a single dose held 300 ug of the mutant IDH1 20-mer peptide, along with topical imiquimod. Their cognate antigens are unknown. Data came from immunoSEQ multiplex PCR; TCRdb stores just in-frame clones and leaves some out. Among under 45,000 clones listed, around 84% were seen once. The specimen comprised PBMCs, sampled from a glioma patient whose treatment included an IDH1 peptide vaccine. These receptor sequences come from a woman aged 18-30 years with glioma. Some clones in this sample may be carry-over from other donors' samples.

This sequence joins TRBV6-1 and TRBJ1-2, with D perhaps matching TRBD1 (5 bases). Trimming stripped 10 bases from V and 4 bases from J, with 16 bases between. The length of the CDR3 is 13 residues. CDR1 MNHNS and CDR2 SASEGT come from the germline V gene. For the CDR3, the DNA is TGTGCCATGGGTGACAGCGGTGGCTATGGCTACACCTTC. This encodes CAMGDSGGYGYTF.

In this sample, this clone turned up a few times. V usage is TRBV30 and J usage is TRBJ1-2; D is unresolved. Germline CDR1 reads GTSNPN; CDR2 reads SVGIG (reference sequence). CDR3 length: 15 amino acids. Deletions cut 0 bases from V and 0 bases from J, with 11 bases between. Written as DNA, the CDR3 is TGTGCCTGGAGTGTTGGGTCCAAACCTAACTATGGCTACACCTTC. Amino acids: CAWSVGSKPNYGYTF.

J is TRBJ2-4 and V is TRBV4-1; D call uncertain. Germline V gene lookup returns CDR1 MGHRA and CDR2 YSYEKL. Deletions cut 0 bases from V and 9 bases from J, with 3 bases between. The CDR3 extends over 11 amino acids. The CDR3 DNA reads TGCGCCAGCAGCCAAGACAGCATTCAGTACTTC. Translated, it gives CASSQDSIQYF.

This clone turned up a few times. CDR3 amino acids: CASSPASGGPTEAFF. The CDR3 DNA is TGTGCCAGCTCACCCGCAAGCGGGGGACCTACTGAAGCTTTCTTT. This chain links TRBV18 with TRBJ1-1; D possibly corresponds to TRBD1 (5 bases). In germline, CDR1 is KGHSH, CDR2 LQKENI. The CDR3 spans 15 residues. V dropped 3 bases and J dropped 5 bases, with 16 bases sitting between them.

V is TRBV7-9 and J is TRBJ1-3, with 10 bases fitting TRBD1. V gave up 2 bases and J gave up 2 bases; unmatched junction bases: 3. CDR3 size: 16 residues. CDR1 SEHNR and CDR2 FQNEAQ come from the germline V gene (reference sequence). Here the CDR3 reads CASSLTGTGAGNTIYF. In DNA form, the CDR3 reads TGTGCCAGCAGCTTAACAGGGACAGGGGCTGGAAACACCATATATTTT.

The sample holds one count of this clone. The genes are TRBV18 and TRBJ1-4; 8 bases match TRBD1. CDR3 length equals 15 residues. J was trimmed by 7 bases and V by 5 bases; bases with no gene match: 9. Germline loops: CDR1 KGHSH, CDR2 LQKENI. CDR3 nucleotides: TGTGCCAGCTCAGCTCAGGGGGCACGCGGTGAAAAACTGTTTTTT. This translates into CASSAQGARGEKLFF.

This CDR3 reads CATSRDFQGRGNQPQHF. The DNA of the CDR3 is TGTGCCACCAGCAGAGATTTCCAGGGAAGGGGCAATCAGCCCCAGCATTTT. V and J are TRBV15 and TRBJ1-5, with a tentative D call TRBD1 (5 bases). This CDR3 spans 17 amino acids. Trimming removed 0 bases at V and 2 bases at J, with 14 bases between. CDR1 and CDR2 (germline): LNHNV, YYDKDF (reference sequence).

This clone was seen a single time. J is TRBJ2-1 and V is TRBV27; the D is unclear. Germline V gene data show CDR1 as MNHEY and CDR2 as SMNVEV (reference sequence). The CDR3 sequence is 14 residues long. Trimming left V 10 bases short and J 0 bases short, with 13 bases between. For the CDR3, the DNA is TGTGCCACCCGGCACCAGAGCTCCTACAATGAGCAGTTCTTC. It specifies CATRHQSSYNEQFF.

CDR3 protein: CASSQGQGANEKLFF. The CDR3 DNA sequence: TGCGCCAGCAGCCAGGGACAGGGGGCTAATGAAAAACTGTTTTTT. The chain links TRBV4-1 to TRBJ1-4, with TRBD1 matching over 11 bases. Germline-derived CDR1 and CDR2 are MGHRA and YSYEKL. With V trimmed by 3 bases and J by 3 bases, 0 bases remained unmatched. The length of the CDR3 is 15 residues.

The rearrangement uses TRBV11-2 and TRBJ2-7, with D possibly matching TRBD1 (6 bases). V lost 1 base, J lost 6 bases, and 16 bases lay in between. Germline CDR1 reads SGHAT; CDR2 reads FQNNGV. The CDR3 is made up of 15 amino acids. The chain's CDR3 is CASSLGATGSGEQYF. The CDR3, as DNA: TGTGCCAGCAGCTTAGGGGCCACAGGGAGTGGCGAGCAGTACTTC. Together with reference TRBV11-2 and TRBJ2-7, the CDR3 gives the full variable domain: EAGVAQSPRYKIIEKRQSVAFWCNPISGHATLYWYQQILGQGPKLLIQFQNNGVVDDSQLPKDRFSAERLKGVDSTLKIQPAKLEDSAVYLCASSLGATGSGEQYFGPGTRLTVT.

The chain has TRBV11-2 and TRBJ1-2, with D perhaps matching TRBD1 (5 bases). V was cut by 3 bases and J by 4 bases, with 9 bases left in between. Germline V gene sequence: CDR1 SGHAT, CDR2 FQNNGV. This CDR3 has 13 amino acids. The DNA of the CDR3 is TGTGCCAGCAGCTTTGGACAAACCTATGGCTACACCTTC. Protein: CASSFGQTYGYTF. The variable domain in full, with the rest retrieved from reference TRBV11-2 and TRBJ1-2, is EAGVAQSPRYKIIEKRQSVAFWCNPISGHATLYWYQQILGQGPKLLIQFQNNGVVDDSQLPKDRFSAERLKGVDSTLKIQPAKLEDSAVYLCASSFGQTYGYTFGSGTRLTVV.

In this sample, this clone turned up once. The chain recombines TRBV4-1 with TRBJ1-2; possible D gene TRBD1, 6 bases. This CDR3 is 14 amino acids long. Germline V gene lookup returns CDR1 MGHRA and CDR2 YSYEKL. V lost 7 bases, J lost 4 bases, and 16 bases lay in between. CDR3 sequence (DNA): TGCGCCAGCACCTTAGAGGGGGGGGTCTATGGCTACACCTTC. It specifies CASTLEGGVYGYTF.